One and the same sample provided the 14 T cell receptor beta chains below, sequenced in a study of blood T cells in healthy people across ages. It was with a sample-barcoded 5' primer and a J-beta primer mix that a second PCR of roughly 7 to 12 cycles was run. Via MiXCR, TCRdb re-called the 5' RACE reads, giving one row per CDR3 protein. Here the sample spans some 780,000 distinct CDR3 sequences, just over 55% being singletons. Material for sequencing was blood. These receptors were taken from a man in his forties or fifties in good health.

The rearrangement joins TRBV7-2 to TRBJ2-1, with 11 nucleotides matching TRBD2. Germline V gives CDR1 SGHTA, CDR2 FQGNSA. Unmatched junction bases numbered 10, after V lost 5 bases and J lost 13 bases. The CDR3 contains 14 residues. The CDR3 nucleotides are TGTGCCAGCAGCCTGACGGGACTAGCGGAGACCCAGTTCTTC. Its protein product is CASSLTGLAETQFF.

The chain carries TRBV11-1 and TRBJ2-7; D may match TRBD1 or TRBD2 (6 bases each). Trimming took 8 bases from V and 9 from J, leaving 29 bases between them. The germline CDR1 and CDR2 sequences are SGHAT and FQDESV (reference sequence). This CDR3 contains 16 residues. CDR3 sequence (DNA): TGTGCCAGCGATTTAACCCGCCCCGCGACCAGGGGAGGGCAGTACTTC. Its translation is CASDLTRPATRGGQYF. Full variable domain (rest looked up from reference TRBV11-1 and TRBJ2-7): EAEVAQSPRYKITEKSQAVAFWCDPISGHATLYWYRQILGQGPELLVQFQDESVVDDSQLPKDRFSAERLKGVDSTLKIQPAELGDSAMYLCASDLTRPATRGGQYFGPGTRLTVT.

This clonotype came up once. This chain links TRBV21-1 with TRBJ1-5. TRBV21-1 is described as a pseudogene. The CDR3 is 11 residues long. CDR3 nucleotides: TGTGCCAGCAGTATGTTACAGCCCCAGCATTTT. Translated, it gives CASSMLQPQHF.

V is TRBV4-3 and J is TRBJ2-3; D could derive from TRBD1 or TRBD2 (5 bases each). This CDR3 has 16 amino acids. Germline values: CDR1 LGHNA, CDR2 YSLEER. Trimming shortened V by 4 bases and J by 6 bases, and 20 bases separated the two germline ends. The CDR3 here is CASSPGTEGVPDTQYF. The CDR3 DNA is TGCGCCAGCAGCCCCGGGACGGAAGGGGTCCCGGATACGCAGTATTTT.

The CDR3 bases are TGTGCCAGCAGCCAAGAGGGAGAGACTCCACTCGAGCAGTACTTC. This translates into CASSQEGETPLEQYF. The V gene is TRBV4-2, the J gene TRBJ2-5; D is perhaps TRBD2 (5 bases). With the DNA end fitting TRBJ2-7 better, the J assignment may be wrong. This CDR3 contains 15 residues. Germline V gives CDR1 LGHNA, CDR2 YNFKEQ.

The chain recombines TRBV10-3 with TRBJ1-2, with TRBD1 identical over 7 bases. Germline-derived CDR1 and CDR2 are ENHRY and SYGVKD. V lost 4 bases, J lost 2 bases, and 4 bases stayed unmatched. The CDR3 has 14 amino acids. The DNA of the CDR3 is TGTGCCATCAGTGGGGGGACAGAGAACTATGGCTACACCTTC. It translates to CAISGGTENYGYTF.

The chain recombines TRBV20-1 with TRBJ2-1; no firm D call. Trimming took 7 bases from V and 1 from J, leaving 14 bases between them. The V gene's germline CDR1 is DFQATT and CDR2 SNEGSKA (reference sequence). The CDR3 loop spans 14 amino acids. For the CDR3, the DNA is TGCAGTGGAATCCGGATAAAATCCTACAATGAGCAGTTCTTC. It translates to CSGIRIKSYNEQFF.

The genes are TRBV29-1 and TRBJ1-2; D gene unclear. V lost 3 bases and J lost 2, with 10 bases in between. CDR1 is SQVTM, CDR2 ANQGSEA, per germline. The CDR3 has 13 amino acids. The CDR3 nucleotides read TGCAGCGTTGAGAGGGAGCGGAACTATGGCTACACCTTC. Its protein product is CSVERERNYGYTF.

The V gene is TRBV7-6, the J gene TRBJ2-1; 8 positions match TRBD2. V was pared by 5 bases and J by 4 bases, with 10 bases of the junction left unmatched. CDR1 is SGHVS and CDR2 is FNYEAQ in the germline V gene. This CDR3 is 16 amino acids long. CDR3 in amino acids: CASSPPGLGVYNEQFF. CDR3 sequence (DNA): TGTGCCAGCAGCCCACCGGGACTAGGCGTTTACAATGAGCAGTTCTTC.

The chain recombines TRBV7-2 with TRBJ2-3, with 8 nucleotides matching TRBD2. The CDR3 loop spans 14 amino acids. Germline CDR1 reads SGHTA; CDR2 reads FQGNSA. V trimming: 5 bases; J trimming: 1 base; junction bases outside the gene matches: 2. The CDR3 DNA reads TGTGCCAGCAGCGTACTAGCGGGCACAGATACGCAGTATTTT. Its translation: CASSVLAGTDTQYF.

The CDR3 protein is CASAALNKYYGYTF. CDR3 DNA sequence: TGTGCCAGCGCCGCGTTGAACAAGTACTATGGCTACACCTTC. This chain uses TRBV12-3 or TRBV12-4 with TRBJ1-2; no firm D call. V was cut by 8 bases and J by 3 bases, with 16 bases left in between. The CDR3 consists of 14 residues.

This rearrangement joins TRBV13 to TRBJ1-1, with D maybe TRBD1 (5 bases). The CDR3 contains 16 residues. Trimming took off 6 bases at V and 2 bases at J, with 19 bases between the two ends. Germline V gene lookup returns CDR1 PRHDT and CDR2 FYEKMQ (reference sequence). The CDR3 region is CASRKGWDGENTEAFF. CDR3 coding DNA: TGTGCCAGCAGGAAGGGGTGGGACGGAGAAAACACTGAAGCTTTCTTT.

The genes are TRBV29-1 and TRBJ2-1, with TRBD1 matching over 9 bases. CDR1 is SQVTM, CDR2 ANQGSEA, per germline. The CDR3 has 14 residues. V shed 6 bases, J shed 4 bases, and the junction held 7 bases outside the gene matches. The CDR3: CSVRTGEIYNEQFF. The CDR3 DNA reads TGCAGCGTCCGGACAGGGGAGATTTACAATGAGCAGTTCTTC.

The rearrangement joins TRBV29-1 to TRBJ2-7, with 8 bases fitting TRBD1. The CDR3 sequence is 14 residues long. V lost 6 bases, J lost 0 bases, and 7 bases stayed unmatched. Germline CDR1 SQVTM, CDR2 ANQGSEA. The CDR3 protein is CSVSPGGSSYEQYF. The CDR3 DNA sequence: TGCAGCGTCTCTCCAGGGGGCAGCTCCTACGAGCAGTACTTC.